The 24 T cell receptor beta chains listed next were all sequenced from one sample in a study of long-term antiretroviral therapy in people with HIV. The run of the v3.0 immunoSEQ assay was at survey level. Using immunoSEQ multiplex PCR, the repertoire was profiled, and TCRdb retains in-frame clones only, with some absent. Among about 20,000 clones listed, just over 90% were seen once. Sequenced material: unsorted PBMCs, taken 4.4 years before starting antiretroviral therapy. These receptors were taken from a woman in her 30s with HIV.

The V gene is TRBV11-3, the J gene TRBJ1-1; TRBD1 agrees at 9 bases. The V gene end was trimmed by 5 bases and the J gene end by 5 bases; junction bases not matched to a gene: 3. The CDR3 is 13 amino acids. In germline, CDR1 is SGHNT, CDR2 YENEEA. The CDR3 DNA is TGTGCCAGCAGCCCCGGACAGGGGACTGAAGCTTTCTTT. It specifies CASSPGQGTEAFF.

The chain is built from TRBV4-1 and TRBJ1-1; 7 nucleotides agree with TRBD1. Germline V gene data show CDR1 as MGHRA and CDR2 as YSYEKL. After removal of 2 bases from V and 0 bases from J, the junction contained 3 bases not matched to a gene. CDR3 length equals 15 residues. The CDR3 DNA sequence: TGCGCCAGCAGCCAACCGGGACAGATGAACACTGAAGCTTTCTTT. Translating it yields CASSQPGQMNTEAFF.

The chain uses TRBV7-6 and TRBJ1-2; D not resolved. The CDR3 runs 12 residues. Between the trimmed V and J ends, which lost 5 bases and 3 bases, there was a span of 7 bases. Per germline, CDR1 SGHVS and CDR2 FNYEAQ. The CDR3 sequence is CASSLGDYGYTF. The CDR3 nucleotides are TGTGCCAGCAGCCTCGGTGACTATGGCTACACCTTC.

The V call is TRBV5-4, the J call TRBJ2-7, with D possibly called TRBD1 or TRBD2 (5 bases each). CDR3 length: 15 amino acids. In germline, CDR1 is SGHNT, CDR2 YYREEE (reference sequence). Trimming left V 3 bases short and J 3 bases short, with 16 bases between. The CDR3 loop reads CASSSPRDGRYEQYF. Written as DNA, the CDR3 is TGTGCCAGCAGCTCCCCTCGGGACGGCCGCTACGAGCAGTACTTC.

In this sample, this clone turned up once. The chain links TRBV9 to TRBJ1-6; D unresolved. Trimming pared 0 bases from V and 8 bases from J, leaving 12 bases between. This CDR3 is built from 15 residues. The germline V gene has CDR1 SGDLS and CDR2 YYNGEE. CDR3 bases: TGTGCCAGCAGCGTAGCAGCGGCGGAACATTCACCCCTCCACTTT. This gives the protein CASSVAAAEHSPLHF.

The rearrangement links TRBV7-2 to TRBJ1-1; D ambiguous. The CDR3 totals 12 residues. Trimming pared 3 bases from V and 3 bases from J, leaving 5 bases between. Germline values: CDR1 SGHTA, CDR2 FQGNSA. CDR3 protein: CASSFTDTEAFF. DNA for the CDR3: TGTGCCAGCAGCTTCACCGACACTGAAGCTTTCTTT.

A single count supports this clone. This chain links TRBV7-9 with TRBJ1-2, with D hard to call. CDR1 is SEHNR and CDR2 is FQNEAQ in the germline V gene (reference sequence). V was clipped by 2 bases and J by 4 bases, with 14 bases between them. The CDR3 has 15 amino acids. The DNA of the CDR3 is TGTGCCAGCAGCTTATCCAGGCCTTTCCCCTATGGCTACACCTTC. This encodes CASSLSRPFPYGYTF.

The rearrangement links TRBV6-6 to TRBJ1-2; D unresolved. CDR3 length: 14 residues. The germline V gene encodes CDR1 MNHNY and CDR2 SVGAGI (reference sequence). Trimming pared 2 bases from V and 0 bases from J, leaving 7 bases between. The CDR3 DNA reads TGTGCCAGCAGTTACAAGGGAGCTAACTATGGCTACACCTTC. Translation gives CASSYKGANYGYTF.

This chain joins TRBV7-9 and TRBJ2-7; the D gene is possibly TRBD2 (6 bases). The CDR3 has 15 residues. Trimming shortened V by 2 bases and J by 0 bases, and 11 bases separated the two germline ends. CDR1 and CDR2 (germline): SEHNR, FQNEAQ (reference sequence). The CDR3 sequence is CASSLRGLTSYEQYF. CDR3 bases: TGTGCCAGCAGCTTAAGGGGACTGACCTCCTACGAGCAGTACTTC.

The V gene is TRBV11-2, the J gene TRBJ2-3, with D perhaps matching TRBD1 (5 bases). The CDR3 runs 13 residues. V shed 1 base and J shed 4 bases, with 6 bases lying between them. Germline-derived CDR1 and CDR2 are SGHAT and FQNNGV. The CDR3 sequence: CASSLVGADTQYF. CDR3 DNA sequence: TGTGCCAGCAGCTTAGTAGGGGCAGATACGCAGTATTTT.

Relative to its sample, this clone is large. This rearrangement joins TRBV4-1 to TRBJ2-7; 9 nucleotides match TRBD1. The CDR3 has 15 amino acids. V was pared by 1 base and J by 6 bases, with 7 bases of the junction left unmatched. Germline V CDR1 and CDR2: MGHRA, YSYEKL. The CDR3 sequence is CASSQGQGDTSEQYF. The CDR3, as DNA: TGCGCCAGCAGCCAAGGACAGGGGGATACTAGCGAGCAGTACTTC.

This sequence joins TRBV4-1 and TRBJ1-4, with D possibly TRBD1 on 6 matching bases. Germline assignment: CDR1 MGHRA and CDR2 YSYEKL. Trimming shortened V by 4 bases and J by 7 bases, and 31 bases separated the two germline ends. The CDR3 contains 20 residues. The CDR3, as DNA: TGCGCCAGCAGCCGACCCCGGGCCGGGACAAAAGTTCTAGGGAGTGAAAAACTGTTTTTT. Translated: CASSRPRAGTKVLGSEKLFF.

CDR3 DNA: TGTGCCTGGGCCGGGGAGGTTACGCAGTATTTT. Its protein product is CAWAGEVTQYF. This sequence joins TRBV30 and TRBJ2-3; D possibly corresponds to TRBD2 (6 bases). V gave up 5 bases and J gave up 8 bases, with 11 bases separating them. This CDR3 has 11 amino acids. Germline values: CDR1 GTSNPN, CDR2 SVGIG (reference sequence).

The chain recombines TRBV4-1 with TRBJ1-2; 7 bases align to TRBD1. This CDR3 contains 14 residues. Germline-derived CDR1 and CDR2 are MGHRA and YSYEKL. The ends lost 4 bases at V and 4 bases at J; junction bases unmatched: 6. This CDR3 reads CASSPRGQTYGYTF. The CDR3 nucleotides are TGCGCCAGCAGCCCCCGGGGACAGACCTATGGCTACACCTTC.

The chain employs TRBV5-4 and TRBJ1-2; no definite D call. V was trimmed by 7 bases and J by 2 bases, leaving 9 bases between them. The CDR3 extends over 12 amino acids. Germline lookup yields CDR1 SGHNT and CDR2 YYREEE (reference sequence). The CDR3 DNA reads TGTGCCAGCTCCGACCCAAACTATGGCTACACCTTC. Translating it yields CASSDPNYGYTF.

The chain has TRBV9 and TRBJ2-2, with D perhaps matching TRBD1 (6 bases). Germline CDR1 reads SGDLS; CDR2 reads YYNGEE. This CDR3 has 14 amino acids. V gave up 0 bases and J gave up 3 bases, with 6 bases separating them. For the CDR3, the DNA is TGTGCCAGCAGCGTAGGGACAGACACCGGGGAGCTGTTTTTT. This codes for CASSVGTDTGELFF. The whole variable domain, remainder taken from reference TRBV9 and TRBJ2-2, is DSGVTQTPKHLITATGQRVTLRCSPRSGDLSVYWYQQSLDQGLQFLIQYYNGEERAKGNILERFSAQQFPDLHSELNLSSLELGDSALYFCASSVGTDTGELFFGEGSRLTVL.

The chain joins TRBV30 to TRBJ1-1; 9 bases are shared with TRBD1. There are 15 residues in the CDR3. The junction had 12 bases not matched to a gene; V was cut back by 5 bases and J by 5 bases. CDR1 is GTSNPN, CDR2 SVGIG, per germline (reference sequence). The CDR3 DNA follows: TGTGCCTGGGTGACTGGAGGACAGGGGCGAACTGAAGCTTTCTTT. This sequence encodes CAWVTGGQGRTEAFF.

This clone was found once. CDR3 sequence reads: CAWSERVGETQYF. CDR3 nucleotides: TGTGCCTGGAGTGAAAGGGTTGGAGAGACCCAGTACTTC. The rearrangement links TRBV30 to TRBJ2-5, with D uncertain. V shed 1 base and J shed 4 bases, with 10 bases lying between them. The CDR3 is made up of 13 amino acids. The V gene's germline CDR1 is GTSNPN and CDR2 SVGIG (reference sequence).

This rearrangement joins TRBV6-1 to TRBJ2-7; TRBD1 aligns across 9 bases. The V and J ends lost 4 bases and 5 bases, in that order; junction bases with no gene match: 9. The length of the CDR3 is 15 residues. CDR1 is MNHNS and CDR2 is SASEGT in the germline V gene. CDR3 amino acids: CASSVRLGQGNEQYF. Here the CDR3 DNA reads TGTGCCAGCAGTGTTCGGCTGGGACAGGGAAACGAGCAGTACTTC.

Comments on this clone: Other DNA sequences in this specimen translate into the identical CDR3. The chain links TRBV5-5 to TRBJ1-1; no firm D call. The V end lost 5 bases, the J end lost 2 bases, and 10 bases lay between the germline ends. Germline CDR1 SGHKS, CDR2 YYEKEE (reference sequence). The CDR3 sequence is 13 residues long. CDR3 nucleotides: TGTGCCAGCAGTTTCCTTCCTAACACTGAAGCTTTCTTT. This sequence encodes CASSFLPNTEAFF.

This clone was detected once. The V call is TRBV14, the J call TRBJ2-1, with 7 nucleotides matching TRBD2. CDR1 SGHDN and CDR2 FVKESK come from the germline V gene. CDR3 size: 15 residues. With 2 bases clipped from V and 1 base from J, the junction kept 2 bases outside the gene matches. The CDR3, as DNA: TGTGCCAGCAGCCAATGGGGGGGGTCCTACAATGAGCAGTTCTTC. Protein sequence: CASSQWGGSYNEQFF. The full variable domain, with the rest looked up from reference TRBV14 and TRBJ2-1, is EAGVTQFPSHSVIEKGQTVTLRCDPISGHDNLYWYRRVMGKEIKFLLHFVKESKQDESGMPNNRFLAERTGGTYSTLKVQPAELEDSGVYFCASSQWGGSYNEQFFGPGTRLTVL.

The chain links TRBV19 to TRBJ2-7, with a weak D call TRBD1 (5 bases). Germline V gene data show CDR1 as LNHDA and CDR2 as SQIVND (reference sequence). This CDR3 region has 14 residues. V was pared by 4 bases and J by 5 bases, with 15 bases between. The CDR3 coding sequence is TGTGCCAGTAGTAAGCAGGGTTATACCGACGAGCAGTACTTC. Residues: CASSKQGYTDEQYF.

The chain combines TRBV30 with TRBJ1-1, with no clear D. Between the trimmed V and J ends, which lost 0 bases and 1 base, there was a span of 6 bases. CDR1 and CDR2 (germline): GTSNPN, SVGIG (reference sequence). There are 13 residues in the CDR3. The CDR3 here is CAWSVAENTEAFF. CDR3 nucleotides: TGTGCCTGGAGTGTGGCAGAGAACACTGAAGCTTTCTTT.

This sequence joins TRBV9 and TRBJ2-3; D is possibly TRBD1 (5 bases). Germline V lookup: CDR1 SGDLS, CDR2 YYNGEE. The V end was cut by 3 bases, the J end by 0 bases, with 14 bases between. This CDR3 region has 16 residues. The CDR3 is CASSGGQNPSTDTQYF. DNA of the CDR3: TGTGCCAGCAGCGGGGGCCAGAACCCCAGCACAGATACGCAGTATTTT.